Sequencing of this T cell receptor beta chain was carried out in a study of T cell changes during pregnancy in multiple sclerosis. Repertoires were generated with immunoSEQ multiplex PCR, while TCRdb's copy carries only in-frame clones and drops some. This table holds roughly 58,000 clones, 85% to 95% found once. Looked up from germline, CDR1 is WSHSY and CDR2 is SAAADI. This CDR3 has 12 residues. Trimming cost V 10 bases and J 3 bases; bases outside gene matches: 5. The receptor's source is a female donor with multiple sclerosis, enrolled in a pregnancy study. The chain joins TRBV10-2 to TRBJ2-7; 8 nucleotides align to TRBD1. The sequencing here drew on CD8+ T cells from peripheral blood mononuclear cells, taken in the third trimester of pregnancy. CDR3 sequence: CATRTGHYEQYF. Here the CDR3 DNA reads TGCGCCACCCGGACAGGGCACTACGAGCAGTACTTC.